The clone carrying this T cell receptor (beta chain) was counted a few times. The data were taken from a study of blood T cell repertoires in COVID-19. Clones were sequenced by immunoSEQ multiplex PCR, and TCRdb holds only the in-frame ones, with some missing. The sample lists about 69,000 clones; 79% were seen once. This CDR3 has 15 amino acids. Per the germline V gene, CDR1 is SGHTA and CDR2 is FQGNSA. The junction had 3 bases not matched to a gene; V was cut back by 3 bases and J by 0 bases. This sequence originates from a human donor in a cohort sampled during active COVID-19. Material for sequencing was peripheral blood. The chain links TRBV7-2 to TRBJ2-7; 9 nucleotides align to TRBD1. This CDR3 reads CASSLDRGISYEQYF. The DNA of the CDR3 is TGTGCCAGCAGCTTGGACAGGGGAATCTCCTACGAGCAGTACTTC.